This TCR beta chain derives from a study of T-cell memory formation after mild COVID-19. For the study at large: TCR clusters largely stayed donor specific.

TCR alpha and TCR beta cDNA libraries carrying sample barcodes and UMIs came from 5'RACE with constant-segment primers. From the 5' RACE reads, TCRdb called clonotypes with MiXCR, one entry per CDR3 protein. Of hundreds of thousands of distinct CDR3 sequences listed, roughly 23% are singletons. Overall study results and limits: The main location of contracting CD4+ clones was CM and EM, and that of contracting CD8+ clones was EMRA.

Only a few counts were recorded for this clonotype. Antigen unknown. The sequencing input was PBMCs or a T cell subset sorted from them (not recorded which). The source of this sequence is an adult woman who had mild COVID-19 (a few samples of this study predate the infection). Cell type and time point are not known.

CDR3 coding DNA: TGTGCCAGCAGTTCCCCGGGACAGGGGTTAGGCAACATTCAGTACTTC. It specifies CASSSPGQGLGNIQYF. The chain employs TRBV28 and TRBJ2-4, with TRBD1 matching 10 bases. The ends lost 4 bases at V and 7 bases at J; junction bases unmatched: 10. This CDR3 contains 16 residues. Germline V CDR1 and CDR2: MDHEN, SYDVKM.